These 18 T cell receptor beta chains came from one sample sequenced in a study of T-cell reconstitution after alpha-beta-depleted transplantation in children. The library targeted TCRbeta and was prepared with unique molecular identifiers. TCRdb independently ran MiXCR on the PCR reads; one entry per CDR3 protein. The data show approximately 240,000 distinct CDR3 sequences, with approximately 11% seen just once and roughly 27% held by the top ten. Source: PBMCs, taken before TCRalphabeta/CD19-depleted stem cell transplant. These TCRs come from a child under two years old with acute myeloid leukemia, due to receive a stem cell transplant.

This chain joins TRBV20-1 and TRBJ1-2; D is undetermined. The V gene lost 6 bases and the J gene lost 8 bases, with 16 bases spanning the gap. Germline assignment: CDR1 DFQATT and CDR2 SNEGSKA (reference sequence). The CDR3 extends over 12 amino acids. The DNA of the CDR3 is TGCAGTGCCCATGACCACGCTATAGGCTACACCTTC. Translated, it gives CSAHDHAIGYTF.

This clonotype was picked up many times. V is TRBV6-1 and J is TRBJ2-3; tentative D call: TRBD2 (6 bases). From germline, CDR1 is MNHNS and CDR2 SASEGT. CDR3 size: 14 residues. V was shortened by 5 bases and J by 6 bases, with 15 bases between the two germline ends. CDR3 DNA sequence: TGTGCCAGCAGTACCTCACCCGCGGGGGATACGCAGTATTTT. Its translation: CASSTSPAGDTQYF.

This clonotype came up many times. The V and J genes are TRBV7-2 and TRBJ2-7, with D possibly matching TRBD1 (7 bases). The CDR3 covers 16 residues. Trimming left V 2 bases short and J 1 base short, with 15 bases between. Germline CDR1 is SGHTA and CDR2 is FQGNSA. The CDR3 protein is CASSLIGGGLSYEQYF. CDR3 nucleotide sequence: TGTGCCAGCAGCTTAATCGGAGGGGGCTTATCCTACGAGCAGTACTTC.

Concerning this clonotype: This sequence may be a read error, since a much larger clone differs from it by one base. V is TRBV12-3 or TRBV12-4 and J is TRBJ2-6; D may correspond to TRBD1 or TRBD2 (5 bases each). The CDR3 loop spans 18 amino acids. The CDR3 loop reads CTSSLPSGTDSGANVLTF. CDR3 in DNA: TGTACCAGCAGTCTCCCCTCCGGGACCGACTCTGGGGCCAACGTCCTGACTTTC.

The sample holds a few counts of this clonotype. The chain joins TRBV5-1 to TRBJ2-1; D possibly corresponds to TRBD1 (5 bases). This CDR3 has 16 residues. Looked up from germline, CDR1 is SGHRS and CDR2 is YFSETQ. The V gene lost 4 bases and the J gene lost 0 bases, with 14 bases spanning the gap. The CDR3 sequence: CASSHRQRSSYNEQFF. The CDR3 DNA is TGCGCCAGCAGCCATAGACAGAGAAGCTCCTACAATGAGCAGTTCTTC.

This clonotype has a count of ten or more. The genes are TRBV5-1 and TRBJ2-1; D ambiguous. Germline V gene data show CDR1 as SGHRS and CDR2 as YFSETQ. The CDR3 consists of 13 residues. V lost 1 base and J 8 bases, leaving 10 bases between the germline ends. CDR3 sequence (DNA): TGCGCCAGCAGCTTGAACTACCCCGATGAGCAGTTCTTC. Encoded protein: CASSLNYPDEQFF.

The table lists this clonotype with many counts. The chain has TRBV28 and TRBJ1-2; the D is unclear. The V and J ends lost 4 bases and 4 bases respectively, with 13 bases between them. The CDR3 contains 14 residues. Germline CDR1 reads MDHEN; CDR2 reads SYDVKM. CDR3 region: CASSSPRSFYGYTF. As DNA, the CDR3 is TGTGCCAGCAGTTCCCCGAGAAGCTTCTATGGCTACACCTTC.

This clonotype was recorded at least ten times. CDR3 DNA sequence: TGTGCCAGCAGTGAATTTGCAGGGGGCCCCCAGGGCGGCTACACCTTC. It encodes CASSEFAGGPQGGYTF. The chain links TRBV25-1 to TRBJ1-2; TRBD1 aligns across 8 bases. V dropped 1 base and J dropped 8; count of bases not matched to a gene: 12. Germline CDR1 is MGHDK and CDR2 is SYGVNS. The CDR3 extends over 16 amino acids.

In its sample, this clonotype was seen many times. J is TRBJ1-1 and V is TRBV12-3 or TRBV12-4; possible D gene TRBD1, 5 bases. The CDR3 contains 14 residues. V lost 4 bases and J lost 2, with 11 bases in between. The DNA of the CDR3 is TGTGCCAGCAGTTCGGGACTTCTCAACACTGAAGCTTTCTTT. Amino acid sequence: CASSSGLLNTEAFF.

At least ten counts were recorded for this clonotype. The chain recombines TRBV6-1 with TRBJ1-5, with D perhaps matching TRBD1 (5 bases). There are 12 residues in the CDR3. V gave up 2 bases and J gave up 12 bases, with 11 bases separating them. Germline-derived CDR1 and CDR2 are MNHNS and SASEGT. For the CDR3, the DNA is TGTGCCAGCAGTGAAAGGGGCCTGCTCCAGCATTTT. It specifies CASSERGLLQHF.

Only one count was recorded for this clonotype. This chain's CDR3 is CASSELPSGAYQETQYF. The CDR3, as DNA: TGTGCCAGCAGTGAACTACCTAGCGGGGCTTATCAAGAGACCCAGTACTTC. This chain connects TRBV25-1 to TRBJ2-5; 9 positions match TRBD2. Unmatched junction bases numbered 9, after V lost 2 bases and J lost 2 bases. The CDR3 is made up of 17 amino acids. Germline CDR1 reads MGHDK; CDR2 reads SYGVNS.

A few counts support this clonotype. V gene TRBV9 combines with J gene TRBJ2-7; D possibly matches TRBD1 or TRBD2 (6 bases each). The germline gives CDR1 SGDLS, CDR2 YYNGEE. V dropped 0 bases and J dropped 0 bases, with 10 bases sitting between them. This CDR3 contains 15 residues. CDR3 region: CASSVGGGTSYEQYF. CDR3 sequence (DNA): TGTGCCAGCAGCGTAGGAGGGGGGACCTCCTACGAGCAGTACTTC. Full variable domain (missing parts from reference TRBV9 and TRBJ2-7): DSGVTQTPKHLITATGQRVTLRCSPRSGDLSVYWYQQSLDQGLQFLIQYYNGEERAKGNILERFSAQQFPDLHSELNLSSLELGDSALYFCASSVGGGTSYEQYFGPGTRLTVT.

This clonotype was found many times. The CDR3 is CASSRRPGTSGGDTQYF. In DNA, the CDR3 is TGTGCCAGCAGCCGAAGACCCGGGACTAGCGGAGGAGATACGCAGTATTTT. The chain has TRBV2 and TRBJ2-3, with TRBD2 matching over 11 bases. V dropped 6 bases and J dropped 5; count of bases not matched to a gene: 13. The CDR3 runs to 17 residues. CDR1 SNHLY and CDR2 FYNNEI come from the germline V gene.

This clonotype was seen ten or more times. The J gene is TRBJ2-2, the V gene TRBV12-3 or TRBV12-4, with 8 bases identical to TRBD1. The V and J ends lost 3 bases and 7 bases, in that order; junction bases with no gene match: 4. This CDR3 has 14 amino acids. CDR3 protein: CASSFQGAVGELFF. In DNA, the CDR3 is TGTGCCAGCAGTTTTCAGGGGGCGGTCGGGGAGCTGTTTTTT.

This clonotype was counted only a few times. This chain uses TRBV28 with TRBJ1-1; tentative D call: TRBD1 (6 bases). This CDR3 is 15 amino acids long. The V end lost 6 bases, the J end lost 2 bases, and 16 bases lay between the germline ends. Germline CDR1 is MDHEN and CDR2 is SYDVKM. The CDR3: CASRGWGPSNTEAFF. The CDR3 DNA reads TGTGCCAGCAGGGGGTGGGGGCCCAGCAACACTGAAGCTTTCTTT.

A note on this clonotype: With a much larger clone just one base away, this may be a read error. V is TRBV4-3 and J is TRBJ2-1; 11 bases align to TRBD1. Germline assignment: CDR1 LGHNA and CDR2 YSLEER. The CDR3 extends over 16 amino acids. Written as DNA, the CDR3 is TGCGCCAGCAGCCAAGCCCTCGGGACAGGGGGGAATGAGCCGTTCTTC. Residues: CASSQALGTGGNEPFF.

This clonotype showed up many times. The rearrangement joins TRBV20-1 to TRBJ2-5; D call uncertain. This CDR3 contains 11 residues. Trimming removed 3 bases at V and 5 bases at J, with 7 bases between. Germline lookup yields CDR1 DFQATT and CDR2 SNEGSKA (reference sequence). The CDR3 nucleotides read TGCAGTGCTAGGATAGGGGAGACCCAGTACTTC. Protein product: CSARIGETQYF.

The table lists this clonotype with many counts. V and J are TRBV2 and TRBJ2-5, with D tentatively TRBD2 (5 bases). The germline CDR1 and CDR2 sequences are SNHLY and FYNNEI. Deletions cut 7 bases from V and 5 bases from J, with 14 bases between. CDR3 size: 13 residues. The CDR3 DNA sequence: TGTGCCAGCACCGGACTCCGGCGGGAGACCCAGTACTTC. It specifies CASTGLRRETQYF.